This TCR beta chain was profiled in a study of cytomegalovirus exposure and HLA in healthy donors. Both 60 Vbeta primers and 13 Jbeta primers went into the PCR. Only in-frame clones appear in the TCRdb table, and some are missing; sequencing was by immunoSEQ multiplex PCR. Of 210,000 or so clones detected, over 65% appear once; the ten largest clones hold 0.63%. As for this clone: Other DNA sequences of this sample code for an identical CDR3.

The CDR3 runs 13 residues. The germline CDR1 and CDR2 sequences are MDHEN and SYDVKM. The germline V and J ends were trimmed by 3 bases and 8 bases, with 13 bases remaining between them. Sequences were obtained from PBMCs. The chain recombines TRBV28 with TRBJ1-2; TRBD1 might be the D (6 bases). The sequence was collected from a man between 18 and 29 years old in good health and CMV-seronegative. The CDR3 loop reads CASSFTGKGGYTF. In DNA form, the CDR3 reads TGTGCCAGCAGTTTTACAGGGAAGGGAGGCTACACCTTC.